This TCR beta chain comes out of a study of cytomegalovirus exposure and HLA in healthy donors. Study results and limitations: Using a false discovery rate of 0.05, a later analysis showed that 16,951 TCR beta sequences were associated with HLA alleles.

The CDR3 contains 13 residues. The germline gives CDR1 SGHKS, CDR2 YYEKEE (reference sequence). Trimming stripped 5 bases from V and 4 bases from J, with 12 bases between. On this clone itself: What it binds is unknown.

The PCR ran on 60 Vbeta and 13 Jbeta primers. TCRdb's copy holds only in-frame clones and misses some; the assay was immunoSEQ multiplex PCR. The data contain roughly 160,000 clones, around 69% of them singletons. The J gene is TRBJ1-1, the V gene TRBV5-5; tentative D call: TRBD1 (5 bases). This clonotype was sampled from a man between 60 and 70 years old in good health and CMV-seronegative. Sequencing was carried out using PBMCs. CDR3 nucleotide sequence: TGTGCCAGCAGAAAGGGGAGGGGCACTGAAGCTTTCTTT. Translated: CASRKGRGTEAFF.